A single sample is the source of the 17 T cell receptor beta chains below, sequenced in a study of blood T cell repertoires in COVID-19. Sequencing was performed with immunoSEQ multiplex PCR; in TCRdb, only in-frame clones are kept and a portion is missing. The repertoire holds 200,000 to 300,000 clones, with around 87% as singletons. Sequenced input: peripheral blood. Receptor source: an older woman with COVID-19, enrolled during active disease.

This clone came up a few times. This chain connects TRBV5-1 to TRBJ1-2; a weak D match, TRBD1 (5 bases). V was pared by 1 base and J by 6 bases, with 13 bases between. The CDR3 totals 14 residues. CDR1 SGHRS and CDR2 YFSETQ come from the germline V gene. The CDR3 region has the DNA TGCGCCAGCAGCTTGTGGCAGCCGGGGGATGGCTACACCTTC. As protein: CASSLWQPGDGYTF.

The gene calls are TRBV7-7 and TRBJ2-7; tentative D call: TRBD1 (5 bases). V shed 0 bases and J shed 2 bases, with 11 bases lying between them. The length of the CDR3 is 15 residues. Germline CDR1 reads SSHAT; CDR2 reads FNYEAQ (reference sequence). The chain's CDR3 is CASSLALGAAYEQYF. The CDR3 DNA reads TGTGCCAGCAGCTTAGCGCTAGGGGCTGCCTACGAGCAGTACTTC.

V is TRBV19 and J is TRBJ2-3; 7 nucleotides match TRBD1. CDR1 is LNHDA and CDR2 is SQIVND in the germline V gene (reference sequence). This CDR3 region has 15 residues. J gave up 1 base and V 5 bases, and 6 bases lay outside the gene matches. CDR3 DNA: TGTGCCAGTAGTCCCAACACAGGGGGCACAGATACGCAGTATTTT. This translates into CASSPNTGGTDTQYF.

The chain carries TRBV10-2 and TRBJ2-1, with unresolved D. From germline, CDR1 is WSHSY and CDR2 SAAADI. Trimming stripped 2 bases from V and 7 bases from J, with 6 bases between. This CDR3 region has 12 residues. The CDR3 loop is CASSEIRNEQFF. CDR3 bases: TGCGCCAGCAGTGAGATCCGTAATGAGCAGTTCTTC.

The chain couples TRBV4-2 to TRBJ2-7, with 13 bases that match TRBD2. CDR1 is LGHNA, CDR2 YNFKEQ, per germline. This CDR3 comprises 18 residues. After removal of 0 bases from V and 9 bases from J, the junction contained 14 bases not matched to a gene. CDR3 in amino acids: CASSQDVARTSGSLVQYF. CDR3 DNA sequence: TGTGCCAGCAGCCAAGATGTTGCCCGGACTAGCGGGAGTTTGGTGCAGTACTTC.

This chain links TRBV30 with TRBJ2-1; TRBD2 agrees at 10 bases. The CDR3 is 14 residues long. The germline V gene encodes CDR1 GTSNPN and CDR2 SVGIG (reference sequence). The V and J ends lost 4 bases and 8 bases, in that order; junction bases with no gene match: 8. DNA of the CDR3: TGTGCCTGGACTAGCGGGGGCGAGGGCGATGAGCAGTTCTTC. Amino acids: CAWTSGGEGDEQFF.

This clone was detected once. V is TRBV29-1 and J is TRBJ2-6; D possibly corresponds to TRBD2 (5 bases). The V gene's germline CDR1 is SQVTM and CDR2 ANQGSEA. CDR3 length equals 12 residues. Trimming took off 4 bases at V and 5 bases at J, with 6 bases between the two ends. CDR3 amino acids: CSVGGRANVLTF. DNA of the CDR3: TGCAGCGTTGGAGGGAGGGCCAACGTCCTGACTTTC.

CDR3 nucleotide sequence: TGCGCCAGCAGCCAAGGTTGGGGGCCCTCCTACGAGCAGTACTTC. Encoded protein: CASSQGWGPSYEQYF. This chain joins TRBV4-3 and TRBJ2-7; D possibly corresponds to TRBD1 (6 bases). With 1 base removed from V and 0 bases from J, the gap between germline ends came to 10 bases. Germline V lookup: CDR1 LGHNA, CDR2 YSLEER. The CDR3 length is 15 residues.

The chain joins TRBV18 to TRBJ2-5; TRBD2 aligns across 11 bases. J gave up 5 bases and V 2 bases, and 7 bases lay outside the gene matches. CDR3 length: 16 amino acids. Germline CDR1 reads KGHSH; CDR2 reads LQKENI. Here the CDR3 DNA reads TGTGCCAGCTCACCAGGGACTAGCGGTACGGGGGAGACCCAGTACTTC. Its translation: CASSPGTSGTGETQYF.

The J gene is TRBJ2-2, the V gene TRBV19; TRBD2 agrees at 8 bases. The CDR3 has 15 amino acids. J gave up 5 bases and V 4 bases, and 6 bases lay outside the gene matches. The germline V gene has CDR1 LNHDA and CDR2 SQIVND (reference sequence). The CDR3 region has the DNA TGTGCCAGTAGTACAGCGGGAGCGGTAACCGGGGAGCTGTTTTTT. Translation: CASSTAGAVTGELFF.

V usage is TRBV5-1 and J usage is TRBJ1-1; D not certain. CDR1 is SGHRS and CDR2 is YFSETQ in the germline V gene. The length of the CDR3 is 14 residues. V was shortened by 0 bases and J by 1 base, with 7 bases between the two germline ends. CDR3 in DNA: TGCGCCAGCAGCTTGGCGCGGGCGAACACTGAAGCTTTCTTT. Protein sequence: CASSLARANTEAFF. Supplemented by reference TRBV5-1 and TRBJ1-1, the full variable domain reads KAGVTQTPRYLIKTRGQQVTLSCSPISGHRSVSWYQQTPGQGLQFLFEYFSETQRNKGNFPGRFSGRQFSNSRSEMNVSTLELGDSALYLCASSLARANTEAFFGQGTRLTVV.

In the case of this clone: The same CDR3 arises from other DNA sequences in this sample as well. The CDR3 is CAWSVQGYEQYF. The CDR3 DNA reads as TGTGCCTGGAGTGTACAGGGTTACGAGCAGTACTTC. This chain joins TRBV30 and TRBJ2-7, with D tentatively TRBD1 (6 bases). The V end was cut by 0 bases, the J end by 4 bases, with 7 bases between. CDR3 length: 12 amino acids. CDR1 GTSNPN and CDR2 SVGIG come from the germline V gene (reference sequence).

The chain couples TRBV9 to TRBJ2-1; the match to TRBD2 covers 9 bases. The CDR3 covers 15 residues. CDR1 and CDR2 from the germline V gene are SGDLS and YYNGEE. Germline trimming cut 4 bases from V and 9 bases from J; bases unmatched to any gene: 11. CDR3 residues: CASSQGLAGRLEQFF. In DNA, the CDR3 is TGTGCCAGCAGCCAGGGGCTAGCGGGAAGGCTTGAGCAGTTCTTC. The variable domain in full, with the rest retrieved from reference TRBV9 and TRBJ2-1, is DSGVTQTPKHLITATGQRVTLRCSPRSGDLSVYWYQQSLDQGLQFLIQYYNGEERAKGNILERFSAQQFPDLHSELNLSSLELGDSALYFCASSQGLAGRLEQFFGPGTRLTVL.

The chain uses TRBV7-2 and TRBJ2-7; TRBD2 matches at 12 bases. The trim removed 1 base at V and 6 bases at J, leaving 4 bases unmatched. Germline loops: CDR1 SGHTA, CDR2 FQGNSA. There are 15 residues in the CDR3. The CDR3 bases are TGTGCCAGCAGCTTAGTGACTAGCGGGAGAGGCGAGCAGTACTTC. This encodes CASSLVTSGRGEQYF.

This rearrangement joins TRBV6-2 or TRBV6-3 to TRBJ2-2; possible D gene TRBD1, 5 bases. The germline V and J ends were trimmed by 6 bases and 9 bases, with 20 bases remaining between them. CDR1 is MNHEY, CDR2 SVGEGT, per germline. The length of the CDR3 is 15 residues. The CDR3: CASSARTPEDRELFF. The DNA for the CDR3 is TGTGCCAGCAGCGCCCGGACACCAGAGGATCGGGAGCTGTTTTTT.

V usage is TRBV7-2 and J usage is TRBJ1-4, with 10 positions matching TRBD1. J gave up 7 bases and V 4 bases, and 6 bases lay outside the gene matches. The CDR3 length is 15 residues. Germline V gives CDR1 SGHTA, CDR2 FQGNSA. The CDR3 nucleotides read TGTGCCAGCAGCTCTCCGACAGGGGGCCTTGAAAAACTGTTTTTT. This gives the protein CASSSPTGGLEKLFF.

The chain employs TRBV28 and TRBJ1-1; no firm D call. The CDR3 sequence is 11 residues long. Between the trimmed V and J ends, which lost 8 bases and 5 bases, there was a span of 9 bases. Germline CDR1 reads MDHEN; CDR2 reads SYDVKM. The CDR3 bases are TGTGCCAGCGTGGCTGTGACTGAAGCTTTCTTT. It yields the protein CASVAVTEAFF.